This TCR beta chain was identified during a study of beta chain features in type 1 diabetes. General study findings and limits: Researchers report that Type 1 diabetes patients had moderately but significantly shorter TCRB CDR3s across all four CD4+ subsets.

A word on this clone: Its antigen is undetermined.

The entirety of the isolated RNA underwent reverse transcription, so expressed TCRB transcripts were sequenced. Some clones are missing from TCRdb's copy, which holds only in-frame ones; the method was immunoSEQ multiplex PCR. The sample records some 360,000 clones, over 9% being singletons. CD45RO/CCR7/CD25/CD127/CD95/CD27 sorting isolated CD4+ naive, central memory, regulatory and stem cell-like memory cells. Sorted populations all exceeded 95% purity. Input material: central memory CD4+ T cells from blood. The source of this sequence is a man aged 25 to 40 with type 1 diabetes.

The DNA for the CDR3 is TGTGCCAGTAGTGACTCCAGGGGTTACGATGAAAAACTGTTTTTT. Protein sequence: CASSDSRGYDEKLFF. This chain connects TRBV19 to TRBJ1-4; D is possibly TRBD1 (6 bases). CDR1 is LNHDA, CDR2 SQIVND, per germline (reference sequence). This CDR3 spans 15 amino acids. The germline V and J ends were trimmed by 5 bases and 6 bases, with 16 bases remaining between them.